This is a list of T cell receptor beta chains from one sample in a study of T cells in Graves' hyperthyroidism and ophthalmopathy. MiXCR was run by TCRdb on the multiplex PCR reads, yielding one entry per CDR3 protein. The sample has about 210,000 distinct CDR3 sequences; 15% to 20% are singletons. The material sequenced was blood. Receptor source: a man aged 50-60 years with Graves' hyperthyroidism. Both conserved end residues are part of each CDR3. The D gene is left open where the match is weak. Clone size is not always given. Where it is, it says once, few, many or a class for expanded clones.

>TRBJ2-3|TRBV2|NA|many
TGTGCCAGCAGTGACTCGGCAGACACAGATACGCAGTATTTT
CASSDSADTDTQYF
>TRBJ1-5|TRBV19|NA|few
TGTGCCAGTAGTATGTCTCAGGGGTTTGGCAATCAGCCCCAGCATTTT
CASSMSQGFGNQPQHF
>TRBJ2-7|TRBV12-3/TRBV12-4|NA|many
TGCGCCAGCAGAAATAACTACGAGCAGTACTTC
CASRNNYEQYF
>TRBJ2-3|TRBV5-1|TRBD1|NA
TGCGCCAGCAGCTCCTCGGGACAGGGGTGGGATACGCAGTATTTT
CASSSSGQGWDTQYF
>TRBJ1-1|TRBV19|NA|NA
TGTGCCAGTAGACAACCCTCATGGAACACTGAAGCTTTCTTT
CASRQPSWNTEAFF
>TRBJ1-1|TRBV18|NA|many
TGTGCCAGCTCACCACGGGACGACAGCCCTTCGAGAGCTTTCTTT
CASSPRDDSPSRAFF
>TRBJ1-4|TRBV27|TRBD1|NA
TGTGCCAGCAGTGCCCAGGGGGTGCTTAATGAAAAACTGTTTTTT
CASSAQGVLNEKLFF
>TRBJ2-3|TRBV20-1|TRBD2|NA
TGCAGTGCTTGTTTAGCGGGGAGCACAGATACGCAGTATTTT
CSACLAGSTDTQYF
>TRBJ2-5|TRBV5-4|TRBD1|NA
TGTGCCAGCAGCTCTGCAACGGGACAGGGGGCGGCAGTGGCCCAGTACTTC
CASSSATGQGAAVAQYF
>TRBJ1-4|TRBV7-9|NA|NA
TGTGCCAGCAGCAGGGGGATGGGAAAACTGTTTTTT
CASSRGMGKLFF
>TRBJ1-4|TRBV5-1|NA|NA
TGCGCCAGCAGCTTGGGAGACGCAAATGAAAAACTGTTTTTT
CASSLGDANEKLFF
>TRBJ1-5|TRBV28|TRBD1|many
TGTGCCAGCAGTTTATCGGGACAGGGGAATCAGCCCCAGCATTTT
CASSLSGQGNQPQHF
>TRBJ2-5|TRBV24-1|NA|few
TGTGCCACCGGTGTTTCAGAGACCCAGTACTTC
CATGVSETQYF
>TRBJ2-5|TRBV28|NA|NA
TGTGCCAGCAACCGGTTGGTAGGGGGGGAAGAGACCCAGTACTTC
CASNRLVGGEETQYF
>TRBJ2-2|TRBV5-1|TRBD2|few
TGCGCCAGCAGCTTGCTCCCGACTAGCGGGAGCCGGGAGCTGTTTTTT
CASSLLPTSGSRELFF
>TRBJ2-3|TRBV5-1|NA|many
TGCGCCAGCAGCTTTCTCACAGATACGCAGTATTTT
CASSFLTDTQYF
>TRBJ2-1|TRBV28|NA|many
TGTGCCAGCAGCCACAGCGGAAGGGCGGGCAATGAGCAGTTCTTC
CASSHSGRAGNEQFF
>TRBJ2-7|TRBV29-1|NA|NA
TGCAGCGTTGAAGGGGTGGGAGGAGTTAGCGACGAGCAGTACTTC
CSVEGVGGVSDEQYF
>TRBJ2-1|TRBV2|TRBD2|many
TGTGCCAGCAGTCCACTAGCGGGAAGCTACAATGAGCAGTTCTTC
CASSPLAGSYNEQFF